The rows below give T cell receptor beta chains drawn from one sample of a study of monozygotic twins with inflammatory bowel disease. TCRdb derives one entry per CDR3 protein from the 5' RACE reads, leaving out DNA. This sample's table has some 440,000 distinct CDR3 sequences. Sequencing was done on a sample of blood. These TCRs come from a human donor with ulcerative colitis or Crohn's disease, or a healthy co-twin of an affected twin (not recorded which). Both conserved end residues are part of each CDR3. Fields, in order: J gene, V gene, CDR3 protein.

TRBJ2-3,TRBV29-1,CSVSGLEGTDTQYF
TRBJ2-5,TRBV7-2,CASSIGQVRQETQYF
TRBJ2-1,TRBV10-3,CAIGTPLYNEQFF
TRBJ2-1,TRBV14,CASSQDIAEIQDYPYNEQFF
TRBJ1-4,TRBV7-3,CASSTQGAGEKLFF
TRBJ1-2,TRBV3-1,CASTGPVIDRPLF
TRBJ2-7,TRBV18,CASSPPVSGMSSYEQYF
TRBJ1-5,TRBV18,CASSRGASNQPQHF
TRBJ1-1,TRBV10-3,CAISGGQGVTEAFF
TRBJ1-5,TRBV5-1,CASSPSVGGNQPQHF
TRBJ2-2,TRBV14,CASSQQFGGGDTGELFF
TRBJ2-7,TRBV29-1,CSVEDLGGRYF
TRBJ2-3,TRBV7-9,CASSLSGGPGTQYF
TRBJ2-2,TRBV20-1,CSAATSGPTGELFF
TRBJ2-5,TRBV3-1,CASSQDLGRETQYF
TRBJ1-4,TRBV7-8,CASSYIDTNEKLFF
TRBJ1-1,TRBV29-1,CSTRQDTEAFF
TRBJ1-5,TRBV28,CASSLAGTGYNQPQHF
TRBJ1-5,TRBV7-9,CASSAGGGQPQHF
TRBJ2-2,TRBV6-2/TRBV6-3,CASSSSPAGSGTGELFF
TRBJ1-4,TRBV7-2,CASSSTFRGEKLFF